This T cell receptor beta chain appears in the sequencing data of a study of T cells in Graves' hyperthyroidism and ophthalmopathy (dated by TCRdb to the late 2010s). Background for the entire study: Peripheral blood samples were taken at the time of initial diagnosis, prior to any treatment. In addition, the study compared T-cell repertoires in thyroid tissue and in blood from five or six Graves' hyperthyroidism patients. Once sampling was done, hyperthyroidism patients were given methimazole at a starting dose of 30 mg daily, whereas ophthalmopathy patients were given high-dose intravenous methylprednisolone. The 100 discovery patients were randomly split 7:3 into training and test sets. The paper describes TCR Vbeta CDR3 sequencing of 120 to 150 peripheral blood samples, made up of some 40 ophthalmopathy patients, 70 to 75 hyperthyroidism patients and 17 progressor patients. To identify distinguishing TCR V-J signatures, a discovery cohort of 100 patients was used, comprising approximately 40 with Graves' ophthalmopathy and around 60 with stable Graves' hyperthyroidism. Prospective prediction of ophthalmopathy was tested in an independent validation cohort of 18 to 20 hyperthyroidism patients and around 16 patients who later progressed to ophthalmopathy.

This clonotype has ten or more counts. No antigen is known for it. Per-nucleotide qualities are absent, and no much larger clonotype sits a single base away. In the ophthalmopathy patients, disease was moderately to severely active, with a Clinical Activity Score of 3 or more, a NOSPECS grade of 4 or more, and a duration of less than 3 months. Exclusion was applied to patients with uncontrolled infections, other autoimmune diseases, pregnancy or lactation. Diagnoses were based on clinical symptoms, serum thyroxine and TRAb, thyroid ultrasound and orbital computed tomography. PBMCs were separated from approximately 9.9 ml of fresh peripheral blood using Ficoll-Paque density gradient centrifugation. Total RNA was extracted using Trizol reagent, and RNA quality was assessed on an Agilent 2100 Bioanalyzer. TCR beta CDR3 regions were amplified from RNA transcripts. The first round of RT-PCR for the TCR CDR3 was performed with the HTBI primer set and the Qiagen OneStep RT-PCR kit. The libraries were constructed in a second round of multiplex PCR and then size-selected and purified. Libraries were sequenced paired-end with 100 bp reads on an Illumina HiSeq2000. The original pipeline was this. SOAPnuke was used to process the raw data, throwing out any read that contained adapters or uncalled bases, had a mean Phred below 15, or lacked an exact constant-primer or identifier match. High-quality paired reads were merged with COPE v1.2.5, and unique nucleotide sequences were defined as clonotypes. Clonotypes were aligned to IMGT TRBV, TRBD and TRBJ reference segments using MiTCR v1.1. The analysis included only V-J combinations with a frequency above 0.0001, which together covered about 99% of the repertoires. The TCS score was defined as the ratio of F50 (clonal expansion) to E x V (chaos), calculated using BLOSUM62-based TCRdist between CDR3 peptides within each V-J. Welch's t-statistics and random forest reduced approximately 520 V-J features to roughly 13, which were used in a naive Bayes classifier (R e1071). The similarity between thyroid and blood repertoires was quantified using the Morisita-Horn index. Using fastp at Q25 and MiXCR, TCRdb reprocessed the public reads and kept productive beta chains. CDR3 protein sequences are deduplicated, and each keeps its most common genes and DNA. For this entry, the V and J calls and clone size follow TCRdb and not the study's own pipeline. This sample comprises about 58,000 distinct CDR3 sequences, less than 50% of them detected only once. Around 12% of the sample belongs to the ten largest clones.

Study-wide conclusions, independent of this receptor: Most expanded thyroid clonotypes (frequency above 0.001) were also found in blood, which suggests that blood repertoires may mirror thyroid immune responses. No statistical method was used to fix the sample size in advance, and group allocation was not hidden from the investigators. In cross-validation, a model built on a 13 V-J signature told ophthalmopathy apart from stable hyperthyroidism with approximately 91% sensitivity and roughly 83% specificity, and in testing the same model reached 80%/75%. In validation, the model predicted progression to ophthalmopathy a median of about 6.8 months before onset, with over 55% sensitivity and almost 75% specificity.

The V and J ends are trimmed by 3 bases and 3 bases, leaving 12 bases between them. CDR1 DFQATT and CDR2 SNEGSKA are derived from the germline V gene (reference sequence). CDR3 length: 15 amino acids, cysteine to phenylalanine. Here the CDR3 DNA is all that survives: 45 bases in frame from base 1. In this chain, TRBV20-1 is recombined with TRBJ1-6; the D gene remains uncertain. The sequencing input was blood. This clonotype was sampled from a woman in her thirties with Graves' ophthalmopathy. The nucleotides read TGCAGTGCTAGGGGTCAGAAAGGCTATAATTCACCCCTCCACTTT. This is translated as CSARGQKGYNSPLHF.